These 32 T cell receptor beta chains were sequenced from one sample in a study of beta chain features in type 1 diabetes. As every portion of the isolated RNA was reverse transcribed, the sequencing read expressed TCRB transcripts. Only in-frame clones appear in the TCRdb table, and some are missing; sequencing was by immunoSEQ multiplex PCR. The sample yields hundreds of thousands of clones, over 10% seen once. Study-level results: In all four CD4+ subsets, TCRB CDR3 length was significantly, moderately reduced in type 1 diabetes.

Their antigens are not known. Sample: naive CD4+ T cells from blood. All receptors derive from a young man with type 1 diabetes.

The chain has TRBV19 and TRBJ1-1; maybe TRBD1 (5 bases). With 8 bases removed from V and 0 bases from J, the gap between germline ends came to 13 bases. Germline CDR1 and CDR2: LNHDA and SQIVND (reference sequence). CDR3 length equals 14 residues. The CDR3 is CASGGIGMNTEAFF. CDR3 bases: TGTGCCAGTGGGGGTATCGGAATGAACACTGAAGCTTTCTTT.

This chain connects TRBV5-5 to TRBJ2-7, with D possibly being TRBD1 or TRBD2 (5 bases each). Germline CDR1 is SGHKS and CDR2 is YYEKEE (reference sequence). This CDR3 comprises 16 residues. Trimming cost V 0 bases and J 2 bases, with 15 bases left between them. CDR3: CASSLAGAGPTYEQYF. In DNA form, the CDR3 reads TGTGCCAGCAGCTTGGCCGGGGCAGGGCCGACCTACGAGCAGTACTTC.

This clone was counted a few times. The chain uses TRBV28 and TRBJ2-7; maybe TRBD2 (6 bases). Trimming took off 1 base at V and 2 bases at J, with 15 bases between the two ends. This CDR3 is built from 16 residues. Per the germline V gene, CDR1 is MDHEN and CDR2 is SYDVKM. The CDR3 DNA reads TGTGCCAGCAGTTTATCCGGCGGGGCCCTTCCCTACGAGCAGTACTTC. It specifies CASSLSGGALPYEQYF.

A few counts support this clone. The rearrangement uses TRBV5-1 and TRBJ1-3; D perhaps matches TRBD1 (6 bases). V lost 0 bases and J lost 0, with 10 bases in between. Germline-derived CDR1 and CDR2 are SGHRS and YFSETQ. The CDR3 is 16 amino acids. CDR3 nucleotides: TGCGCCAGCAGCTTGGAACAGGGAATCTCTGGAAACACCATATATTTT. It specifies CASSLEQGISGNTIYF.

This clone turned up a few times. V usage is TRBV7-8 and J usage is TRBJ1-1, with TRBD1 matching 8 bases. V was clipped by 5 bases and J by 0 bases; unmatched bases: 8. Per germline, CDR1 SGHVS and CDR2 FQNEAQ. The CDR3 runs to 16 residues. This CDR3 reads CASSIGPRGLNTEAFF. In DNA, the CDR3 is TGTGCCAGCAGCATTGGCCCCAGGGGGCTGAACACTGAAGCTTTCTTT. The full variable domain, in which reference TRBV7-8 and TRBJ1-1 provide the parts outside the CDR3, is GAGVSQSPRYKVAKRGQDVALRCDPISGHVSLFWYQQALGQGPEFLTYFQNEAQLDKSGLPSDRFFAERPEGSVSTLKIQRTQQEDSAVYLCASSIGPRGLNTEAFFGQGTRLTVV.

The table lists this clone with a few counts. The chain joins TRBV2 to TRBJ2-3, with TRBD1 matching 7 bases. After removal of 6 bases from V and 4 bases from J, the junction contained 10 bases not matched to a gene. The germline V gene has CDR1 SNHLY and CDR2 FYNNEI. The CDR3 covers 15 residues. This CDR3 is CASRVQGLEADTQYF. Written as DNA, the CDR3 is TGTGCCAGCAGAGTACAGGGGTTAGAGGCAGATACGCAGTATTTT. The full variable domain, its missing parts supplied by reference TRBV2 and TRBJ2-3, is EPEVTQTPSHQVTQMGQEVILRCVPISNHLYFYWYRQILGQKVEFLVSFYNNEISEKSEIFDDQFSVERPDGSNFTLKIRSTKLEDSAMYFCASRVQGLEADTQYFGPGTRLTVL.

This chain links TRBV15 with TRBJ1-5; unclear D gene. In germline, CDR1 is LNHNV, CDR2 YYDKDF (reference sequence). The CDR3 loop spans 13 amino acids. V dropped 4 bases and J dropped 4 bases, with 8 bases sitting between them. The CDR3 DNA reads TGTGCCACCAGCAACTACAGAAATCAGCCCCAGCATTTT. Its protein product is CATSNYRNQPQHF.

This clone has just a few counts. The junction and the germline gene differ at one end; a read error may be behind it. Here the CDR3 reads CALSRQGNTEAFF. CDR3 nucleotides: TGTGCCTTGAGTAGACAGGGGAACACTGAAGCTTTCTTT. V usage is TRBV30 and J usage is TRBJ1-1, with 7 bases that match TRBD1. Germline V CDR1 and CDR2: GTSNPN, SVGIG (reference sequence). The CDR3 is 13 residues long.

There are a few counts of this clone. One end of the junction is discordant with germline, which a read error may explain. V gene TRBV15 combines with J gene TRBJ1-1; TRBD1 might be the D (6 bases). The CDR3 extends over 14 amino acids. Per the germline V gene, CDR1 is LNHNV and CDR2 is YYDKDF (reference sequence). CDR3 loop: CATSRERDSGPGEF. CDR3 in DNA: TGTGCCACCAGCAGAGAGCGAGACAGCGGACCAGGGGAATTT. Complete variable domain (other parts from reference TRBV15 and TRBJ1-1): DAMVIQNPRYQVTQFGKPVTLSCSQTLNHNVMYWYQQKSSQAPKLLFHYYDKDFNNEADTPDNFQSRRPNTSFCFLDIRSPGLGDTAMYLCATSRERDSGPGEFGQGTRLTVV.

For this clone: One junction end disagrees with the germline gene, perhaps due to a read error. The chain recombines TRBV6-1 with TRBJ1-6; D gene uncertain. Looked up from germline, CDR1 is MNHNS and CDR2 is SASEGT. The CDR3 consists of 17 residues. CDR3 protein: CASREGPTEAFNSPLHF. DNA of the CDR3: TGTGCCAGCAGGGAAGGACCGACCGAGGCCTTTAATTCACCCCTCCACTTT.

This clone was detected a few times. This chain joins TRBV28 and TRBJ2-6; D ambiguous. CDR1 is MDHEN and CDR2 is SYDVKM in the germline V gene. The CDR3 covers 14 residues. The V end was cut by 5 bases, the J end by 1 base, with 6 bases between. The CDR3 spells CASSAPSGANVLTF. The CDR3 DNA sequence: TGTGCCAGCAGTGCACCGTCTGGGGCCAACGTCCTGACTTTC.

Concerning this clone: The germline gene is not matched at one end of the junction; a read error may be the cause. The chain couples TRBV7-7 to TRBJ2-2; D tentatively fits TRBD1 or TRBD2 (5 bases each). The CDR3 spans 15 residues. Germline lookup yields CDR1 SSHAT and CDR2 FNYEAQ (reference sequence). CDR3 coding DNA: TGTGCTAGCAGCCTCTCTCTTGGGGGCACCGGGGAGCTGTTTTTT. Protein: CASSLSLGGTGELFF.

Written as DNA, the CDR3 is TGTGCCAGCAGCGTAGGCTTTGGGAATGAGCAGTTCTTC. Translation: CASSVGFGNEQFF. The V call is TRBV9, the J call TRBJ2-1; D gene ambiguous. With 0 bases removed from V and 7 bases from J, the gap between germline ends came to 8 bases. The CDR3 length is 13 residues. Germline CDR1 and CDR2: SGDLS and YYNGEE.

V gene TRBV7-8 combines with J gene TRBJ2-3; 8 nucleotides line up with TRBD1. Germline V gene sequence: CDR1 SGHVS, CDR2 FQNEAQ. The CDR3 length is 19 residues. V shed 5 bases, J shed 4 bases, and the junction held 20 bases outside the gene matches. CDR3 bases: TGTGCCAGCAGCCCCCCTGGGGTTGGACAGGGTTTCGAAGCAGATACGCAGTATTTT. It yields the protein CASSPPGVGQGFEADTQYF.

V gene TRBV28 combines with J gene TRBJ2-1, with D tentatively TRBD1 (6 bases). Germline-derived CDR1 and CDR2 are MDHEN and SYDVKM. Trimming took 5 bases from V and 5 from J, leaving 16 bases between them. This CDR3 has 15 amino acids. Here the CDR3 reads CASSLPQGRNNEQFF. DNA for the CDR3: TGTGCCAGCAGTCTGCCGCAGGGGCGAAACAATGAGCAGTTCTTC.

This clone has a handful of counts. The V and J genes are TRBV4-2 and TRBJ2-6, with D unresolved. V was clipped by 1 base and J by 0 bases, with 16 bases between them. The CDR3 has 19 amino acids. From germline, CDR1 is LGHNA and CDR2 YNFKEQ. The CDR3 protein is CASSQAEDHAFSGANVLTF. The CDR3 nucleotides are TGTGCCAGCAGCCAAGCCGAGGATCATGCCTTCTCTGGGGCCAACGTCCTGACTTTC.

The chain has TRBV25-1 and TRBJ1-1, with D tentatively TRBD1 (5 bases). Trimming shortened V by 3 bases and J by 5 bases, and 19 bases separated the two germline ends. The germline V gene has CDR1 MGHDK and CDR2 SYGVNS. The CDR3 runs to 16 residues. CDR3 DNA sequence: TGTGCCAGCAGTGAGGGGCGGATCGCCCCTGGGACTGAAGCTTTCTTT. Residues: CASSEGRIAPGTEAFF.

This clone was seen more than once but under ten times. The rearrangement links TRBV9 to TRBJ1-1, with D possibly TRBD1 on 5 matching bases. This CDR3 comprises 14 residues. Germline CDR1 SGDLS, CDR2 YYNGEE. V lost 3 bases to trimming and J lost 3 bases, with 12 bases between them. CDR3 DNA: TGTGCCAGCAGCGCGACCGTGGGGGACACTGAAGCTTTCTTT. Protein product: CASSATVGDTEAFF. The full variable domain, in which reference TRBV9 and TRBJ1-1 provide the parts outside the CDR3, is DSGVTQTPKHLITATGQRVTLRCSPRSGDLSVYWYQQSLDQGLQFLIQYYNGEERAKGNILERFSAQQFPDLHSELNLSSLELGDSALYFCASSATVGDTEAFFGQGTRLTVV.

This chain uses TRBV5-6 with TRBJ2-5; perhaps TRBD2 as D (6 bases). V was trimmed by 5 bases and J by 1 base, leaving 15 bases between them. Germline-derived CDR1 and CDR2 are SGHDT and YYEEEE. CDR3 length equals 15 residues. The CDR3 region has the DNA TGTGCCAGCAGGCCGCGGGGACCAACCCAAGAGACCCAGTACTTC. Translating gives CASRPRGPTQETQYF.

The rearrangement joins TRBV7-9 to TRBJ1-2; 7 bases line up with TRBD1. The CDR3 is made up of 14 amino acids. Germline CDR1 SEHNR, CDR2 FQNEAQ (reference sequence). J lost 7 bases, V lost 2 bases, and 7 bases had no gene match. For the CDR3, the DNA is TGTGCCAGCAGCTTACAGGGGGTAGGAAGTGGCTACACCTTC. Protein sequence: CASSLQGVGSGYTF.

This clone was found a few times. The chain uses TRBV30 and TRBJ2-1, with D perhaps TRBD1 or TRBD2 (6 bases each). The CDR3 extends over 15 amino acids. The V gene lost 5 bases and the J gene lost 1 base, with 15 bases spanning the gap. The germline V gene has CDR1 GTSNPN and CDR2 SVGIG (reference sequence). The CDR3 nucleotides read TGTGCCTGGGGCCATGGGGGGCGATCCTACAATGAGCAGTTCTTC. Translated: CAWGHGGRSYNEQFF.

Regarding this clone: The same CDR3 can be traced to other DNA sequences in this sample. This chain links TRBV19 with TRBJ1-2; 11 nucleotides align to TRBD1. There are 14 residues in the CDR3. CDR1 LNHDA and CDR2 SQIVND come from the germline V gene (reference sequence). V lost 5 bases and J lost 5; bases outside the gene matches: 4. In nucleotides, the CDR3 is TGTGCCAGTAGTTCGGGACAGGGGGAATATGGCTACACCTTC. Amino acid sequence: CASSSGQGEYGYTF.

The DNA of the CDR3 is TGTGCCAGCAGGCGGAGCAATCAGCCCCAGCATTTT. As protein: CASRRSNQPQHF. The J gene is TRBJ1-5, the V gene TRBV2; D is ambiguous. The CDR3 is 12 amino acids. The V gene lost 6 bases and the J gene lost 1 base, with 4 bases spanning the gap. CDR1 SNHLY and CDR2 FYNNEI come from the germline V gene.

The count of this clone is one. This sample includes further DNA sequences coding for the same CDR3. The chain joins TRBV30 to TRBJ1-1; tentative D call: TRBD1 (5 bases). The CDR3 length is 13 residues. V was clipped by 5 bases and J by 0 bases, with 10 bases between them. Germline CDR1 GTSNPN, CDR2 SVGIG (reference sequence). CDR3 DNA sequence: TGTGCCTGGGCTAGGGGTATGAACACTGAAGCTTTCTTT. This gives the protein CAWARGMNTEAFF.

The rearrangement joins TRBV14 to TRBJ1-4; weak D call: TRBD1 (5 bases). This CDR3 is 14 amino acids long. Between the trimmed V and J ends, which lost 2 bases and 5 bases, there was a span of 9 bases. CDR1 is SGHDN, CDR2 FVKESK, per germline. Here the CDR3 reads CASSQSGGNEKLFF. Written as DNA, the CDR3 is TGTGCCAGCAGCCAATCCGGGGGAAATGAAAAACTGTTTTTT.

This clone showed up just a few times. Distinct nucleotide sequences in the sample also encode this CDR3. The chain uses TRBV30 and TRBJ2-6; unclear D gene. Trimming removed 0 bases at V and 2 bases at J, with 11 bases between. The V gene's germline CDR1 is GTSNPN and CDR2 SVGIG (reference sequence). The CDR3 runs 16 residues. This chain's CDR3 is CAWSVGPATGANVLTF. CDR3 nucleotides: TGTGCCTGGAGTGTTGGACCCGCGACTGGGGCCAACGTCCTGACTTTC.

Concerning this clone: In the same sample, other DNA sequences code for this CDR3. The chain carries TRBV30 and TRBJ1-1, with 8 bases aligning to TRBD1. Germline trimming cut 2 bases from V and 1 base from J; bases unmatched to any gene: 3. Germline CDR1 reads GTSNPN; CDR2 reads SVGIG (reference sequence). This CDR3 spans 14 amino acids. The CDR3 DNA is TGTGCCTGGAGTCCCGGACAGGGGAACACTGAAGCTTTCTTT. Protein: CAWSPGQGNTEAFF.

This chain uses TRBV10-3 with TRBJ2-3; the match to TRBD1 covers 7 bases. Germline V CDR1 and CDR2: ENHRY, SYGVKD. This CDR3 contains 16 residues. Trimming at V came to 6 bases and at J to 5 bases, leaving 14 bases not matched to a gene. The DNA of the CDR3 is TGTGCCATCAGGGATACGATCCGGGACAGTGGAGATACGCAGTATTTT. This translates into CAIRDTIRDSGDTQYF.

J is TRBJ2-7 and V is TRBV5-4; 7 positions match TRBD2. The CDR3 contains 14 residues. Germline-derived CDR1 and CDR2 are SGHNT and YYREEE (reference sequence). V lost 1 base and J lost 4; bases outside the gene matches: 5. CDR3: CASSLTGGKYEQYF. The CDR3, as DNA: TGTGCCAGCAGCTTGACCGGGGGGAAATACGAGCAGTACTTC. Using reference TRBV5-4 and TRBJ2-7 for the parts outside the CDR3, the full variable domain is ETGVTQSPTHLIKTRGQQVTLRCSSQSGHNTVSWYQQALGQGPQFIFQYYREEENGRGNFPPRFSGLQFPNYSSELNVNALELDDSALYLCASSLTGGKYEQYFGPGTRLTVT.

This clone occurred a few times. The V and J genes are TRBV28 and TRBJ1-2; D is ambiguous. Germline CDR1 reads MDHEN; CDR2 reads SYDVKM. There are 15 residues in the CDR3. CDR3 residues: CAHSLSFPAGAGYTF. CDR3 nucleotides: TGTGCGCACAGCTTGTCCTTCCCCGCAGGCGCTGGCTACACCTTC.

The CDR3 protein is CAWSEQVYEQYF. The CDR3 region has the DNA TGTGCCTGGAGTGAACAGGTTTACGAGCAGTACTTC. V gene TRBV30 combines with J gene TRBJ2-5; a weak D match, TRBD1 (5 bases). The last part of the DNA fits TRBJ2-7 better; the J call may be wrong. The CDR3 sequence is 12 residues long. The germline CDR1 and CDR2 sequences are GTSNPN and SVGIG (reference sequence).

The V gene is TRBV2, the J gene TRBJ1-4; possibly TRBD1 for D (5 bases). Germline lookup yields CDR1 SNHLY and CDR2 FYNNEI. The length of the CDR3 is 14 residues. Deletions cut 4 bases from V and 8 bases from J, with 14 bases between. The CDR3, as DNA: TGTGCCAGCAGTGTCAGCCCTTGGGGGGAAAAACTGTTTTTT. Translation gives CASSVSPWGEKLFF.